The rows below give T cell receptor beta chains drawn from one sample of a study of T cells after yellow fever vaccination. TCRdb itself ran the 5' RACE reads through MiXCR, one entry per CDR3 protein. The repertoire consists of a few hundred thousand distinct CDR3 sequences, with 10% to 15% occurring once and the leading ten covering roughly 0.5%. The sample consisted of CD4+ T cells sorted from PBMCs, taken 45 days after the yellow fever booster vaccination. Source of these receptors: a man aged 30 to 45 who received the YFV17D yellow fever vaccine. The CDR3 runs from the conserved cysteine through the conserved F or W. D genes are given only for firm matches. Clone size is given for some rows only: seen once, a few or many times, or a class if the clone is expanded.

size	V	J	D	CDR3	DNA
-	TRBV12-3/TRBV12-4	TRBJ2-7	TRBD1	CASQRDSYEQYF	TGTGCCAGCCAACGGGACAGCTACGAGCAGTACTTC
few	TRBV5-1	TRBJ2-3	TRBD1	CASSRDRVADTQYF	TGCGCCAGCAGCAGGGACAGGGTAGCAGATACGCAGTATTTT
many	TRBV6-2/TRBV6-3	TRBJ2-3	-	CASSSTASRNTQYF	TGTGCCAGCAGTTCGACAGCTTCCCGGAATACGCAGTATTTT
-	TRBV5-1	TRBJ1-2	-	CASSLAHGRTYGYTF	TGCGCCAGCAGCTTAGCACATGGACGGACCTATGGCTACACCTTC
many	TRBV7-2	TRBJ2-3	TRBD2	CASSSAGVSDTQYF	TGTGCCAGCAGCTCCGCGGGAGTCTCAGATACGCAGTATTTT
-	TRBV20-1	TRBJ2-3	TRBD2	CSASTLRRESDTQYF	TGCAGTGCTTCCACCCTCCGGCGGGAGTCCGATACGCAGTATTTT
-	TRBV7-2	TRBJ2-5	-	CASIPPPLGETQYF	TGTGCCAGCATCCCCCCACCGCTTGGCGAGACCCAGTACTTC
-	TRBV29-1	TRBJ2-7	TRBD2	CSVEVPLAGRKPYEQYF	TGCAGCGTTGAAGTTCCGTTAGCGGGAAGAAAGCCCTACGAGCAGTACTTC
few	TRBV6-5	TRBJ2-7	-	CASSYLRGPGGFSYEQYF	TGTGCCAGCAGCTATCTACGGGGGCCAGGCGGGTTCTCCTACGAGCAGTACTTC
-	TRBV14	TRBJ1-1	-	CASSQDHPASVLVTEAFF	TGTGCCAGCAGCCAAGACCACCCCGCTTCGGTTCTAGTGACTGAAGCTTTCTTT
few	TRBV20-1	TRBJ2-1	TRBD2	CSASSSGSPSSYNEQFF	TGCAGTGCTAGCTCTAGCGGATCGCCGAGCTCCTACAATGAGCAGTTCTTC
many	TRBV4-3	TRBJ1-3	-	CASSLRDREGNTIYF	TGCGCCAGCAGCCTCCGGGACCGGGAGGGGAACACCATATATTTT
few	TRBV12-3/TRBV12-4	TRBJ2-7	TRBD2	CASSRLAGYEQYF	TGTGCCAGCAGTCGACTAGCGGGGTACGAGCAGTACTTC
-	TRBV20-1	TRBJ2-3	TRBD2	CSSFGAGGADTQYF	TGCAGTTCATTTGGGGCGGGAGGGGCAGATACGCAGTATTTT
-	TRBV5-1	TRBJ2-7	TRBD1	CASRPPGQGPYEQYF	TGCGCCAGCAGGCCTCCGGGACAGGGTCCTTACGAGCAGTACTTC
many	TRBV20-1	TRBJ2-5	TRBD2	CSARLAGGPGETQYF	TGCAGTGCTAGACTAGCGGGAGGGCCAGGAGAGACCCAGTACTTC